This T cell receptor beta chain comes out of a study of T cell changes during pregnancy in multiple sclerosis. TCRdb's copy holds only in-frame clones and misses some; the assay was immunoSEQ multiplex PCR. Of around 70,000 clones in the sample, just under 95% were seen once. The CDR3 extends over 13 amino acids. Looked up from germline, CDR1 is SGHTA and CDR2 is FQGTGA. Trimming cost V 3 bases and J 4 bases, with 7 bases left between them. The sequence was obtained from a female donor in good health, enrolled as a control in a pregnancy study. The rearrangement joins TRBV7-3 to TRBJ1-3; possibly TRBD1 for D (5 bases). The specimen comprised peripheral blood, sampled after pregnancy. The chain's CDR3 is CASSFGGGNTIYF. DNA of the CDR3: TGTGCCAGCAGCTTCGGGGGAGGAAACACCATATATTTT.